The clone carrying this T cell receptor beta chain was seen a few times. Its specificity is not known. These data originate in a study of metastatic and nonmetastatic thyroid tumors. Study findings and constraints: The study reportedly found significantly higher TCR beta diversity in malignant thyroid tumors than benign nodules, in blood and tumor.

Patients underwent thyroid surgery, and none had received any treatment before it. The CDR3 loop spans 14 amino acids. Trimming stripped 3 bases from V and 5 bases from J, with 13 bases between. CDR1 and CDR2 (germline): LNHDA, SQIVND (reference sequence). In the source study's methods: Across clinicopathological groups, CDR3 differences served as the basis for building a distant-metastasis classifier for papillary thyroid cancer. MiXCR re-clonotyped the PCR reads for TCRdb. The V and J calls follow TCRdb's processing rather than the paper's. Counted here are approximately 21,000 clones, roughly a quarter occurring once; the ten biggest clones make up 6.1%.

The chain recombines TRBV19 with TRBJ1-1; D gene uncertain. The sequenced sample was blood. The TCR originated in a female donor with papillary thyroid cancer or a benign thyroid nodule (not recorded which). Some clones in this sample may be carry-over from other donors' samples. CDR3 in amino acids: CASSIDGVGTEAFF. The CDR3 region has the DNA TGTGCCAGTAGTATCGATGGTGTAGGGACTGAAGCTTTCTTT.